This TCR beta chain was sequenced during a study of T cell repertoires in cytomegalovirus infection. Study details: The public TCR beta signatures pointed to both CMV infection and matching HLA type. Points from the study as a whole: Cumulative public TCR beta family frequency identified CMV carriers with the relevant HLA. The ex vivo response was dominated by HLA-C-restricted CMV-specific TCR beta clonotypes.

This clonotype has a count of ten or more. As yet, its antigen is unknown. V was cut by 5 bases and J by 2 bases, with 10 bases left in between. Germline V gene sequence: CDR1 SGHTA, CDR2 FQGNSA. This CDR3 is 15 amino acids long. One entry per CDR3 protein results from TCRdb running MiXCR on the reads. The table includes approximately 500,000 distinct CDR3 sequences, approximately 10% detected once. Sequenced sample: PBMCs. This TCR was recovered from a human donor in good health (CMV status not recorded). Some clones in this sample may be carry-over from other donors' samples. The gene calls are TRBV7-2 and TRBJ1-6; D remains unclear. CDR3 sequence (DNA): TGTGCCAGCAGCGTCACAAGTACCTATAATTCACCCCTCCACTTT. Protein product: CASSVTSTYNSPLHF.